Described below is a single TCR beta chain sequence and its context. Trimming stripped 1 base from V and 1 base from J, with 7 bases between. The CDR3 has 13 amino acids. The V gene's germline CDR1 is GTSNPN and CDR2 SVGIG (reference sequence). The data stem from a study of control samples from healthy donors and cancer patients. The repertoire was sequenced with immunoSEQ multiplex PCR; TCRdb's copy has only in-frame clones and lacks some. Found here are approximately 150,000 clones, roughly 88% of them singletons; the top ten hold around 1.6%. The clonotype originates from a man younger than 35 in good health. The chain recombines TRBV30 with TRBJ2-5; D ambiguous. The specimen was blood. The CDR3 DNA reads TGTGCCTGGAGTGGCGGTAGCCAAGAGACCCAGTACTTC. Amino acids: CAWSGGSQETQYF.